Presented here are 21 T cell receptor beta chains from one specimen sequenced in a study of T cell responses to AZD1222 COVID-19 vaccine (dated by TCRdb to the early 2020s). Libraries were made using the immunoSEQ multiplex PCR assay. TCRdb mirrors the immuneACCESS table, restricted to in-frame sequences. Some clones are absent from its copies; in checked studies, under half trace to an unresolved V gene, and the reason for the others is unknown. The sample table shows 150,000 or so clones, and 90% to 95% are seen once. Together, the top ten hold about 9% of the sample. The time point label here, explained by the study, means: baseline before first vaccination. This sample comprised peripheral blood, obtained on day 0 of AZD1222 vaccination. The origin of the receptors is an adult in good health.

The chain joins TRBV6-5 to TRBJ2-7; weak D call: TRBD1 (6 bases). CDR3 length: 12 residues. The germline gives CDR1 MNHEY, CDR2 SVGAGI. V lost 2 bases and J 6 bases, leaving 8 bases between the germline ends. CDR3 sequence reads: CASSYPRGEQYF. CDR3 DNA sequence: TGTGCCAGCAGTTACCCCAGGGGCGAGCAGTACTTC.

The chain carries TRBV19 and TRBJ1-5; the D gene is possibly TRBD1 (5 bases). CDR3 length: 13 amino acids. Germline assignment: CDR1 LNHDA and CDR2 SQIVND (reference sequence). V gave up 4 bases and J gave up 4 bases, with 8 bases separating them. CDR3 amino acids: CASSNTGNQPQHF. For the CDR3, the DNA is TGTGCCAGTAGTAATACAGGTAATCAGCCCCAGCATTTT. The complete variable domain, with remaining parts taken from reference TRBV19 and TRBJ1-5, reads DGGITQSPKYLFRKEGQNVTLSCEQNLNHDAMYWYRQDPGQGLRLIYYSQIVNDFQKGDIAEGYSVSREKKESFPLTVTSAQKNPTAFYLCASSNTGNQPQHFGDGTRLSIL.

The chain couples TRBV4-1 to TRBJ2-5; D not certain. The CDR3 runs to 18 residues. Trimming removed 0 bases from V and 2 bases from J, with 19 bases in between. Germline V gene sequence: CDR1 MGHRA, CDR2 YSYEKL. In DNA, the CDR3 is TGCGCCAGCAGCCAAGATTACCCGCTCTCCATATCTCAAGAGACCCAGTACTTC. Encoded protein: CASSQDYPLSISQETQYF.

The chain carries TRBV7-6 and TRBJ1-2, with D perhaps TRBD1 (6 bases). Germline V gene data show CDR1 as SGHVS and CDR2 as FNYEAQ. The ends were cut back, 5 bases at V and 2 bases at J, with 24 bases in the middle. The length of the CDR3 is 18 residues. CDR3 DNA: TGTGCCAGCAGCCCCCACCCCCGTAACAGGGACATAAACTATGGCTACACCTTC. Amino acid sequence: CASSPHPRNRDINYGYTF.

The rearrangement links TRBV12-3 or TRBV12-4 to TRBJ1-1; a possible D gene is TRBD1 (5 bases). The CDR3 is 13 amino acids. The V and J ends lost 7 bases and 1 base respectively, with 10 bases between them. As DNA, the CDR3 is TGTGCCAGCAAGGGGACGGGGAACACTGAAGCTTTCTTT. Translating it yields CASKGTGNTEAFF.

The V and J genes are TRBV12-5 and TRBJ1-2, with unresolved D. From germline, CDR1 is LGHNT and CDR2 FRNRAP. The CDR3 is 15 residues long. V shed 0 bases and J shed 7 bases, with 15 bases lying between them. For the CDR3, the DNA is TGTGCTAGTGGTTTGGTACCGGCGGGGTACACTGGCTACACCTTC. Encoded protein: CASGLVPAGYTGYTF.

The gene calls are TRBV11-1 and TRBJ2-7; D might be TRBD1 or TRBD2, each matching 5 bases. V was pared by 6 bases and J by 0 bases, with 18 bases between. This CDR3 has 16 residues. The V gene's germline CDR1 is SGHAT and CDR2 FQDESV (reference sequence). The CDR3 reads CASSLSPGPLSYEQYF. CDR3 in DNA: TGTGCCAGCAGTTTGAGCCCGGGACCGCTCTCCTACGAGCAGTACTTC.

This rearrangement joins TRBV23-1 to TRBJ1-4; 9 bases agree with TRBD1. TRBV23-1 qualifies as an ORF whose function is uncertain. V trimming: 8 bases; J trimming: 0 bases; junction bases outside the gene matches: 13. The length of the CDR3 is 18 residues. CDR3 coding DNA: TGCGCCAGCGGGCGACAGGGGGATTCCTATGCAACTAATGAAAAACTGTTTTTT. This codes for CASGRQGDSYATNEKLFF.

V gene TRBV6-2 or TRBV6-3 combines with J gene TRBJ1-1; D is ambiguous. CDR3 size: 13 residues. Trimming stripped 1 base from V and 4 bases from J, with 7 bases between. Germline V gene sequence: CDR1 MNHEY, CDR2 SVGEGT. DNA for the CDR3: TGTGCCAGCAGTTACTACGGAACCACTGAAGCTTTCTTT. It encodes CASSYYGTTEAFF.

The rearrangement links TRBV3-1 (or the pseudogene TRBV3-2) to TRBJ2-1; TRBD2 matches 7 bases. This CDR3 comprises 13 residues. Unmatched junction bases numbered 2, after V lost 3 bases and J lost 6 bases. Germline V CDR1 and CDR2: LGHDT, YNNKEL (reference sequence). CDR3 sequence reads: CASSQRTSNEQFF. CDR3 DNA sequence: TGTGCCAGCAGCCAGCGGACTAGCAATGAGCAGTTCTTC.

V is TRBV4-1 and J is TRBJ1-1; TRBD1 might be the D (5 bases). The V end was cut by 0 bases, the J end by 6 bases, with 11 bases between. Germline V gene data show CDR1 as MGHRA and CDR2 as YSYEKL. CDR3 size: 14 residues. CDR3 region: CASSQDEGRAEAFF. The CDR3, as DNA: TGCGCCAGCAGCCAAGACGAGGGGAGAGCTGAAGCTTTCTTT.

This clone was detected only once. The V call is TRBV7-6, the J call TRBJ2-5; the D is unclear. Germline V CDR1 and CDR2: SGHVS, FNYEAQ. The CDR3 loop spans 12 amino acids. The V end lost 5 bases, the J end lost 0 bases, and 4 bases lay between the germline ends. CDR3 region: CASSPHQETQYF. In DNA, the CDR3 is TGTGCCAGCAGCCCCCACCAAGAGACCCAGTACTTC.

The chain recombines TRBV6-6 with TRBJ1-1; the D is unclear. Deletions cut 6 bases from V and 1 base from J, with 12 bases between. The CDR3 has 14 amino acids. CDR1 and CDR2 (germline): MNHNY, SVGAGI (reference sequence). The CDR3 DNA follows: TGTGCCAGCAGCCCTTCTCGACAGAACACTGAAGCTTTCTTT. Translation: CASSPSRQNTEAFF.

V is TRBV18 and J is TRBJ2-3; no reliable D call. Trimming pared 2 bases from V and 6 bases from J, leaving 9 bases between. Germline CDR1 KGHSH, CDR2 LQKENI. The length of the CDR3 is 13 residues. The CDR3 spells CASSPGNPDTQYF. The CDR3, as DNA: TGTGCCAGCTCACCAGGTAACCCGGATACGCAGTATTTT.

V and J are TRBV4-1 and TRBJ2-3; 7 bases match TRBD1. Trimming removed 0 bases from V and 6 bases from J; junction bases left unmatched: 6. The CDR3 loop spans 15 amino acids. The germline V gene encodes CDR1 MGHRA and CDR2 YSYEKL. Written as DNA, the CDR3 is TGCGCCAGCAGCCAAGACGAGGGGGCAGGGGATACGCAGTATTTT. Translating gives CASSQDEGAGDTQYF.

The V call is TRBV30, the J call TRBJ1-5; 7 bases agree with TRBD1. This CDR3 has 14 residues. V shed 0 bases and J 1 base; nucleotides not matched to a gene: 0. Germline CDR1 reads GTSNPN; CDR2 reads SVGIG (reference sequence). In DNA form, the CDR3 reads TGTGCCTGGAGTGTACAGGGGAGCAATCAGCCCCAGCATTTT. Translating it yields CAWSVQGSNQPQHF.

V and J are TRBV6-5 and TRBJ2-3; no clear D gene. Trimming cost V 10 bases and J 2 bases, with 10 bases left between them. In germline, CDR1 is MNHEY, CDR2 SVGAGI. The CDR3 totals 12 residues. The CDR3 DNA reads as TGTGCCACCAGGAGAACCACAGATACGCAGTATTTT. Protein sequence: CATRRTTDTQYF.

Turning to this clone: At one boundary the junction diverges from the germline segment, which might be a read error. Here the CDR3 reads CASSQCYSGTYNF. CDR3 bases: TGTGCCAGCAGCCAATGCTATTCCGGGACCTACAACTTC. This chain uses TRBV3-1 (or the pseudogene TRBV3-2) with TRBJ2-4; D may match TRBD1 or TRBD2 (5 bases each). Germline V CDR1 and CDR2: LGHDT, YNNKEL (reference sequence). The CDR3 has 13 amino acids.

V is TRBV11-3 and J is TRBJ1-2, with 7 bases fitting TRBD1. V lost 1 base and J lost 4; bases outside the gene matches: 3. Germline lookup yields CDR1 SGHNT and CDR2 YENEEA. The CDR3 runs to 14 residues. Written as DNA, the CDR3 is TGTGCCAGCAGCTTAGGTGGGGACAGCTATGGCTACACCTTC. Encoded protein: CASSLGGDSYGYTF.

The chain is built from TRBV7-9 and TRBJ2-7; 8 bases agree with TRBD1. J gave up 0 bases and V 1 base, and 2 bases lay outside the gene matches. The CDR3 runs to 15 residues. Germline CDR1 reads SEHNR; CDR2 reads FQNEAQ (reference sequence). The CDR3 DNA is TGTGCCAGCAGCTTAGGGGACAGGCGCTCCTACGAGCAGTACTTC. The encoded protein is CASSLGDRRSYEQYF.

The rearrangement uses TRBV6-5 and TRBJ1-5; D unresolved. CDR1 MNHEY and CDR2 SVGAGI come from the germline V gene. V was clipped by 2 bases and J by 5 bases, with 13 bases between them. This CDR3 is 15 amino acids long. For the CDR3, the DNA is TGTGCCAGCAGTTACGATGGGAGTCTTGATCAGCCCCAGCATTTT. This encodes CASSYDGSLDQPQHF.